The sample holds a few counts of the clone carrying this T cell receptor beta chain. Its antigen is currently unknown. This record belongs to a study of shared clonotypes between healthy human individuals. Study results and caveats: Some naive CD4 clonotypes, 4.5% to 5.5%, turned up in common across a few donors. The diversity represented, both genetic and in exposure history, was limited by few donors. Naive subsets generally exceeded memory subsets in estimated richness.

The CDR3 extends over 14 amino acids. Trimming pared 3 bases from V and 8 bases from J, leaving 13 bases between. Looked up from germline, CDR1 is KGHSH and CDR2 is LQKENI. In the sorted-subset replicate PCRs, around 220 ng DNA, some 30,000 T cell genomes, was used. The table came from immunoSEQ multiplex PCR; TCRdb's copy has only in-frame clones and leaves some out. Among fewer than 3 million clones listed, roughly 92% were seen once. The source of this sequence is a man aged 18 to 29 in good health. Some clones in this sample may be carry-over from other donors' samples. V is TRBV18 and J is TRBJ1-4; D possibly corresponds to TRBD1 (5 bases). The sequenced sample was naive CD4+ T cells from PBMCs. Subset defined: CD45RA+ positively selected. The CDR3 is CASSPTRGAEKLFF. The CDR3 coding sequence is TGTGCCAGCTCACCCACTCGAGGGGCGGAAAAACTGTTTTTT. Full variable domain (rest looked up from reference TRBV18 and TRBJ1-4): NAGVMQNPRHLVRRRGQEARLRCSPMKGHSHVYWYRQLPEEGLKFMVYLQKENIIDESGMPKERFSAEFPKEGPSILRIQQVVRGDSAAYFCASSPTRGAEKLFFGSGTQLSVL.